The 3 T cell receptor beta chains presented below share a single source sample, sequenced in a study of blood T cells in healthy people across ages. A J-beta primer mix and a sample-barcoded 5' primer were used in a second PCR of roughly 6 to 11 cycles. TCRdb reanalysed the 5' RACE reads using MiXCR and keeps one entry per CDR3 protein. Of hundreds of thousands of distinct CDR3 sequences listed, roughly 56% are singletons. What was sequenced was blood. The source is a man aged 40-50 years in good health.

This clonotype was recorded a few times. The chain combines TRBV4-3 with TRBJ2-3, with D unresolved. This CDR3 region has 15 residues. Germline CDR1 and CDR2: LGHNA and YSLEER. Trimming left V 0 bases short and J 4 bases short, with 11 bases between. The CDR3 DNA reads as TGCGCCAGCAGCCAAGAGGGTCGAGTCGCAGATACGCAGTATTTT. Its translation is CASSQEGRVADTQYF.

The chain employs TRBV5-4 and TRBJ1-6, with TRBD1 as a possible D gene (5 bases). V was shortened by 0 bases and J by 6 bases, with 7 bases between the two germline ends. CDR1 is SGHNT, CDR2 YYREEE, per germline (reference sequence). The CDR3 length is 14 residues. CDR3 coding DNA: TGTGCCAGCAGCTTGGAGACAGTTAATTCACCCCTCCACTTT. It yields the protein CASSLETVNSPLHF. Filled out from reference TRBV5-4 and TRBJ1-6, the complete variable domain reads ETGVTQSPTHLIKTRGQQVTLRCSSQSGHNTVSWYQQALGQGPQFIFQYYREEENGRGNFPPRFSGLQFPNYSSELNVNALELDDSALYLCASSLETVNSPLHFGNGTRLTVT.

The CDR3 coding sequence is TGTGCCAGCAGTTTAGCGACAGTCAGCAATCAGCCCCAGCATTTT. It translates to CASSLATVSNQPQHF. J is TRBJ1-5 and V is TRBV28; the D gene is possibly TRBD1 (5 bases). V was shortened by 2 bases and J by 1 base, with 9 bases between the two germline ends. From germline, CDR1 is MDHEN and CDR2 SYDVKM. The CDR3 consists of 15 residues.